This passage covers 28 T cell receptor beta chains from one sample sequenced in a study of control samples from healthy donors and cancer patients. Sequencing used immunoSEQ multiplex PCR; TCRdb keeps in-frame clones, though not all of them. The table lists 57,000 or so clones, about 93% of them singletons. Source material: blood. The receptors were gathered from a man aged 25 to 45 in good health.

This clone was picked up a small number of times. The chain has TRBV4-3 and TRBJ1-1; no reliable D call. Germline CDR1 LGHNA, CDR2 YSLEER. CDR3 length: 13 amino acids. V was pared by 2 bases and J by 5 bases, with 9 bases between. The chain's CDR3 is CASSQKSGTEAFF. DNA for the CDR3: TGCGCCAGCAGCCAAAAGTCTGGAACTGAAGCTTTCTTT.

The chain combines TRBV6-5 with TRBJ1-5; the D is unclear. V dropped 3 bases and J dropped 3 bases, with 6 bases sitting between them. Germline assignment: CDR1 MNHEY and CDR2 SVGAGI. The CDR3 runs 13 residues. CDR3 residues: CASSYGLNQPQHF. For the CDR3, the DNA is TGTGCCAGCAGTTATGGACTCAATCAGCCCCAGCATTTT.

The chain uses TRBV28 and TRBJ1-1; TRBD1 matches at 12 bases. J was trimmed by 6 bases and V by 5 bases; bases with no gene match: 7. This CDR3 is built from 15 residues. The germline V gene encodes CDR1 MDHEN and CDR2 SYDVKM. The CDR3 loop is CASSTPGQGAPEAFF. As DNA, the CDR3 is TGTGCCAGCAGTACCCCGGGACAGGGGGCGCCTGAAGCTTTCTTT.

This chain joins TRBV13 and TRBJ2-6, with 8 bases identical to TRBD1. The trim removed 4 bases at V and 0 bases at J, leaving 8 bases unmatched. This CDR3 has 18 amino acids. Germline V CDR1 and CDR2: PRHDT, FYEKMQ (reference sequence). This chain's CDR3 is CASSWTGYRYSGANVLTF. The CDR3 nucleotides are TGTGCCAGCAGCTGGACAGGGTATCGTTACTCTGGGGCCAACGTCCTGACTTTC.

The chain carries TRBV5-1 and TRBJ2-3, with TRBD1 as a possible D gene (6 bases). The CDR3 is 13 residues long. V shed 5 bases and J shed 5 bases, with 12 bases lying between them. Germline CDR1 is SGHRS and CDR2 is YFSETQ. The CDR3 region is CASRQGVGDTQYF. The CDR3 nucleotides are TGCGCCAGCAGACAGGGAGTCGGAGATACGCAGTATTTT.

The chain couples TRBV30 to TRBJ2-7; tentative D call: TRBD1 (5 bases). Germline-derived CDR1 and CDR2 are GTSNPN and SVGIG (reference sequence). Trimming stripped 3 bases from V and 2 bases from J, with 14 bases between. The CDR3 is made up of 14 amino acids. The DNA of the CDR3 is TGTGCCTGGAGCGCAGGGCTGGGTGCCTACGAGCAGTACTTC. Translation: CAWSAGLGAYEQYF.

The V call is TRBV7-8, the J call TRBJ1-3, with 9 positions matching TRBD1. The CDR3 runs to 16 residues. Per germline, CDR1 SGHVS and CDR2 FQNEAQ. V lost 4 bases, J lost 4 bases, and 8 bases stayed unmatched. DNA of the CDR3: TGTGCCAGCAGCTCCAGGACAGGGGTACAGGGAAACACCATATATTTT. Translation: CASSSRTGVQGNTIYF.

This rearrangement joins TRBV3-1 (or the pseudogene TRBV3-2) to TRBJ2-5, with D perhaps matching TRBD1 or TRBD2 (5 bases each). CDR3 size: 13 residues. CDR1 is LGHDT, CDR2 YNNKEL, per germline (reference sequence). V lost 3 bases and J lost 5, with 10 bases in between. This CDR3 reads CASSQRGPETQYF. The CDR3 DNA reads TGTGCCAGCAGCCAGAGGGGTCCGGAGACCCAGTACTTC.

This clone was detected only once. The rearrangement joins TRBV19 to TRBJ2-7, with 12 bases aligning to TRBD2. Looked up from germline, CDR1 is LNHDA and CDR2 is SQIVND (reference sequence). Trimming took 7 bases from V and 0 from J; bases not matched to a gene: 16. The CDR3 extends over 19 amino acids. The CDR3 is CASTPRLGLAGESSYEQYF. The CDR3 coding sequence is TGTGCCAGTACCCCCCGTCTGGGACTAGCGGGCGAGAGCTCCTACGAGCAGTACTTC.

This chain links TRBV7-3 with TRBJ1-4; 9 bases align to TRBD1. Germline CDR1 is SGHTA and CDR2 is FQGTGA. Trimming removed 5 bases from V and 8 bases from J; junction bases left unmatched: 12. This CDR3 has 16 amino acids. The CDR3 DNA is TGTGCCAGCAGCGAACCAAACAGGGGGCGCGGAGAAAAACTGTTTTTT. The encoded protein is CASSEPNRGRGEKLFF.

The chain is built from TRBV4-1 and TRBJ1-4; a weak D match, TRBD1 (5 bases). V was cut by 7 bases and J by 6 bases, with 12 bases left in between. The CDR3 is made up of 13 amino acids. Germline CDR1 is MGHRA and CDR2 is YSYEKL. CDR3 residues: CASNQGRDEKLFF. The DNA of the CDR3 is TGCGCCAGCAACCAGGGCAGGGATGAAAAACTGTTTTTT.

CDR3 in amino acids: CASRDRGESIYGYTF. The DNA for the CDR3 is TGTGCCAGCAGGGACAGGGGGGAGTCCATCTATGGCTACACCTTC. This chain links TRBV6-5 with TRBJ1-2; 10 nucleotides align to TRBD1. This CDR3 contains 15 residues. The V gene's germline CDR1 is MNHEY and CDR2 SVGAGI. J was trimmed by 4 bases and V by 6 bases; bases with no gene match: 8.

This chain links TRBV30 with TRBJ1-1; D unresolved. From germline, CDR1 is GTSNPN and CDR2 SVGIG (reference sequence). The CDR3 length is 11 residues. Trimming took off 4 bases at V and 0 bases at J, with 3 bases between the two ends. The CDR3 nucleotides read TGTGCCTGGAAGGTGAACACTGAAGCTTTCTTT. Translation gives CAWKVNTEAFF.

This clone has a single count. V usage is TRBV2 and J usage is TRBJ2-1; no firm D call. The CDR3 runs to 12 residues. The germline V gene encodes CDR1 SNHLY and CDR2 FYNNEI. Trimming took off 8 bases at V and 12 bases at J, with 17 bases between the two ends. The CDR3 region is CASEPDNSRQFF. The CDR3 bases are TGTGCCAGCGAACCCGATAACTCCCGGCAGTTCTTC.

This chain connects TRBV6-5 to TRBJ1-2, with 9 bases matching TRBD1. The CDR3 is made up of 14 amino acids. V was clipped by 5 bases and J by 0 bases; unmatched bases: 1. Looked up from germline, CDR1 is MNHEY and CDR2 is SVGAGI. The CDR3 here is CASSRQGANYGYTF. In nucleotides, the CDR3 is TGTGCCAGCAGTAGACAGGGGGCTAACTATGGCTACACCTTC.

This chain links TRBV6-6 with TRBJ1-1, with D possibly TRBD1 on 6 matching bases. Germline V gene data show CDR1 as MNHNY and CDR2 as SVGAGI (reference sequence). The CDR3 loop spans 12 amino acids. V dropped 2 bases and J dropped 8 bases, with 9 bases sitting between them. CDR3 region: CASSYPTGEAFF. The CDR3 DNA reads as TGTGCCAGCAGTTACCCCACAGGGGAAGCTTTCTTT.

This chain joins TRBV3-1 (or the pseudogene TRBV3-2) and TRBJ2-6; D may be TRBD1 (6 bases). The V gene lost 1 base and the J gene lost 0 bases, with 13 bases spanning the gap. Germline CDR1 and CDR2: LGHDT and YNNKEL (reference sequence). This CDR3 has 18 amino acids. The CDR3 DNA is TGTGCCAGCAGCCAAGGGGGGACACGGCCCTCTGGGGCCAACGTCCTGACTTTC. This translates into CASSQGGTRPSGANVLTF.

The J gene is TRBJ1-5, the V gene TRBV6-2 or TRBV6-3, with no clear D. The V and J ends lost 2 bases and 6 bases respectively, with 14 bases between them. The germline V gene has CDR1 MNHEY and CDR2 SVGEGT. The CDR3 totals 15 residues. The CDR3 loop is CASSYHFERIQPQHF. As DNA, the CDR3 is TGTGCCAGCAGTTACCATTTCGAGAGGATTCAGCCCCAGCATTTT.

The chain employs TRBV29-1 and TRBJ1-2; 7 positions agree with TRBD1. Germline CDR1 reads SQVTM; CDR2 reads ANQGSEA. This CDR3 is 12 amino acids long. V was clipped by 6 bases and J by 5 bases; unmatched bases: 6. The CDR3 protein is CSVLRDSYGYTF. DNA of the CDR3: TGCAGCGTACTCCGGGACAGTTATGGCTACACCTTC.

The CDR3 nucleotides are TGTGCCAGCAGCCAAGGTCTCCGGGGCCATCAGCCCCAGCATTTT. Its protein is CASSQGLRGHQPQHF. The chain links TRBV3-1 (or the pseudogene TRBV3-2) to TRBJ1-5, with a tentative D call TRBD1 (5 bases). V lost 1 base and J lost 5, with 12 bases in between. CDR3 length: 15 residues. Germline V CDR1 and CDR2: LGHDT, YNNKEL (reference sequence).

The chain carries TRBV7-8 and TRBJ2-5; D is unclear. The CDR3 totals 17 residues. CDR1 SGHVS and CDR2 FQNEAQ come from the germline V gene. Trimming took 2 bases from V and 2 from J, leaving 18 bases between them. As DNA, the CDR3 is TGTGCCAGCAGCTTATATAGCCAGAGCTTGGTTCAAGAGACCCAGTACTTC. Protein sequence: CASSLYSQSLVQETQYF.

The chain couples TRBV9 to TRBJ1-4, with D possibly TRBD1 on 5 matching bases. Germline-derived CDR1 and CDR2 are SGDLS and YYNGEE. CDR3 length: 16 residues. Trimming cost V 3 bases and J 5 bases, with 17 bases left between them. The CDR3 spells CASSAGIDSKNEKLFF. CDR3 bases: TGTGCCAGCAGCGCAGGGATAGACAGTAAAAATGAAAAACTGTTTTTT.

V is TRBV5-8 and J is TRBJ2-7; D may be TRBD1 or TRBD2 (5 bases each). Germline V gene lookup returns CDR1 SGHTS and CDR2 YDEGEE. This CDR3 spans 12 amino acids. V was clipped by 1 base and J by 7 bases, with 9 bases between them. CDR3 protein: CASSLYGAEQYF. CDR3 nucleotide sequence: TGTGCCAGCAGCTTGTACGGGGCAGAGCAGTACTTC.

The V gene is TRBV18, the J gene TRBJ1-5, with D possibly matching TRBD1 (6 bases). V was shortened by 5 bases and J by 7 bases, with 18 bases between the two germline ends. Germline assignment: CDR1 KGHSH and CDR2 LQKENI. CDR3 length: 15 residues. CDR3 DNA sequence: TGTGCCAGCTCATCGGATTCAGGGGCGCGCCAGCCCCAGCATTTT. This sequence encodes CASSSDSGARQPQHF.

The rearrangement joins TRBV7-2 to TRBJ1-5; D possibly corresponds to TRBD1 (5 bases). Germline loops: CDR1 SGHTA, CDR2 FQGNSA. V gave up 5 bases and J gave up 0 bases, with 11 bases separating them. The CDR3 is 15 residues long. Here the CDR3 reads CASSVSGTSNQPQHF. CDR3 bases: TGTGCCAGCAGCGTATCCGGGACTAGCAATCAGCCCCAGCATTTT.

J is TRBJ2-7 and V is TRBV28; perhaps TRBD2 as D (5 bases). The CDR3 contains 16 residues. CDR1 is MDHEN and CDR2 is SYDVKM in the germline V gene. Trimming cost V 3 bases and J 1 base, with 16 bases left between them. The CDR3 loop is CASSFVRTLNSYEQYF. The CDR3 DNA is TGTGCCAGCAGTTTCGTCAGGACTCTAAATTCCTACGAGCAGTACTTC.

The chain links TRBV7-2 to TRBJ1-2, with 8 bases lining up with TRBD1. There are 15 residues in the CDR3. J gave up 2 bases and V 1 base, and 3 bases lay outside the gene matches. CDR1 is SGHTA and CDR2 is FQGNSA in the germline V gene. The CDR3 loop is CASSLDRTGNYGYTF. The CDR3 nucleotides are TGTGCCAGCAGCTTAGATCGGACAGGGAACTATGGCTACACCTTC.

The chain recombines TRBV18 with TRBJ2-1; 9 bases fit TRBD2. The ends lost 3 bases at V and 9 bases at J; junction bases unmatched: 3. Germline-derived CDR1 and CDR2 are KGHSH and LQKENI. The CDR3 is 13 residues long. The CDR3 region is CASSPGLAGEQFF. DNA for the CDR3: TGTGCCAGCTCACCGGGACTAGCTGGTGAGCAGTTCTTC.